The 24 T cell receptor beta chains presented below share a single source sample, sequenced in a study of blood T cell repertoires in COVID-19. Using immunoSEQ multiplex PCR, the repertoire was profiled, and TCRdb retains in-frame clones only, with some absent. The table includes about 120,000 clones, roughly three quarters detected once. Sequenced input: peripheral blood. These receptor sequences come from a woman aged 80 or over with acute or convalescent COVID-19.

The gene calls are TRBV19 and TRBJ1-4, with D perhaps TRBD1 (6 bases). CDR3 length: 14 residues. Trimming removed 3 bases from V and 5 bases from J, with 10 bases in between. Germline CDR1 LNHDA, CDR2 SQIVND (reference sequence). Here the CDR3 reads CASSIRQENEKLFF. DNA for the CDR3: TGTGCCAGTAGTATTCGACAGGAAAATGAAAAACTGTTTTTT.

This clone was seen once. The gene calls are TRBV7-2 and TRBJ1-1; TRBD1 might be the D (6 bases). The CDR3 runs to 13 residues. Between the trimmed V and J ends, which lost 6 bases and 4 bases, there was a span of 12 bases. The germline gives CDR1 SGHTA, CDR2 FQGNSA. CDR3 nucleotide sequence: TGTGCCAGCAGGAAAGGGGGGGGCACTGAAGCTTTCTTT. Protein: CASRKGGGTEAFF.

The chain couples TRBV9 to TRBJ2-5, with TRBD2 identical over 9 bases. In germline, CDR1 is SGDLS, CDR2 YYNGEE. This CDR3 has 16 amino acids. The V segment lost 0 bases and the J segment 7 bases; nucleotides outside the gene matches: 10. In DNA form, the CDR3 reads TGTGCCAGCAGCGTAGGGGGTAGCGGGAGCTCAGGGACCCAGTACTTC. Protein sequence: CASSVGGSGSSGTQYF.

The V gene is TRBV29-1, the J gene TRBJ2-5; a weak D match, TRBD1 (6 bases). V lost 6 bases to trimming and J lost 3 bases, with 17 bases between them. CDR3 length equals 14 residues. Germline V gives CDR1 SQVTM, CDR2 ANQGSEA. The CDR3 sequence: CSVHHRDPKETQYF. Here the CDR3 DNA reads TGCAGCGTACACCACAGGGACCCCAAAGAGACCCAGTACTTC.

This clone was found once. The V and J genes are TRBV6-5 and TRBJ2-3; 9 bases align to TRBD2. Looked up from germline, CDR1 is MNHEY and CDR2 is SVGAGI. This CDR3 spans 14 amino acids. V was pared by 5 bases and J by 4 bases, with 4 bases of the junction left unmatched. The CDR3 DNA reads TGTGCCAGCAGTACGGGACTAGCCTCAGATACGCAGTATTTT. As protein: CASSTGLASDTQYF.

V and J are TRBV7-9 and TRBJ2-1, with D possibly TRBD1 on 5 matching bases. Germline CDR1 and CDR2: SEHNR and FQNEAQ (reference sequence). V lost 1 base, J lost 6 bases, and 7 bases lay in between. This CDR3 has 13 residues. The CDR3 region has the DNA TGTGCCAGCAGCTTAGAGGGGTTCAATGAGCAGTTCTTC. This codes for CASSLEGFNEQFF. The whole variable domain, remainder taken from reference TRBV7-9 and TRBJ2-1, is DTGVSQNPRHKITKRGQNVTFRCDPISEHNRLYWYRQTLGQGPEFLTYFQNEAQLEKSRLLSDRFSAERPKGSFSTLEIQRTEQGDSAMYLCASSLEGFNEQFFGPGTRLTVL.

V is TRBV4-2 and J is TRBJ2-1, with 7 bases identical to TRBD1. V shed 0 bases and J 7 bases; nucleotides not matched to a gene: 6. This CDR3 is 15 amino acids long. Germline CDR1 reads LGHNA; CDR2 reads YNFKEQ. Here the CDR3 DNA reads TGTGCCAGCAGCCAAGAAGAGGGGGCACTTAATGAGCAGTTCTTC. Its translation: CASSQEEGALNEQFF.

This clone was seen only once. J is TRBJ2-1 and V is TRBV19; the match to TRBD1 covers 8 bases. With V trimmed by 2 bases and J by 0 bases, 3 bases remained unmatched. Germline V gives CDR1 LNHDA, CDR2 SQIVND (reference sequence). This CDR3 contains 16 residues. CDR3 protein: CASSIQGALSYNEQFF. Here the CDR3 DNA reads TGTGCCAGTAGTATACAGGGGGCCCTCTCCTACAATGAGCAGTTCTTC. The full variable domain, completed using reference TRBV19 and TRBJ2-1, is DGGITQSPKYLFRKEGQNVTLSCEQNLNHDAMYWYRQDPGQGLRLIYYSQIVNDFQKGDIAEGYSVSREKKESFPLTVTSAQKNPTAFYLCASSIQGALSYNEQFFGPGTRLTVL.

V gene TRBV28 combines with J gene TRBJ2-1, with TRBD2 identical over 8 bases. The CDR3 consists of 16 residues. Germline CDR1 is MDHEN and CDR2 is SYDVKM. The J segment lost 5 bases and the V segment lost 3 bases, leaving 9 bases of the junction unmatched. CDR3 DNA sequence: TGTGCCAGCAGTTTCATAGGGACTAGGAAGAACAATGAGCAGTTCTTC. It is translated as CASSFIGTRKNNEQFF.

J is TRBJ1-1 and V is TRBV6-5, with 9 bases that match TRBD1. The germline CDR1 and CDR2 sequences are MNHEY and SVGAGI. The length of the CDR3 is 13 residues. Trimming cost V 10 bases and J 5 bases; bases outside gene matches: 8. CDR3 sequence reads: CAIRGTGWTEAFF. CDR3 coding DNA: TGTGCCATCCGAGGGACAGGGTGGACTGAAGCTTTCTTT.

V and J are TRBV6-2 or TRBV6-3 and TRBJ1-2; TRBD1 agrees at 7 bases. Unmatched junction bases numbered 7, after V lost 6 bases and J lost 3 bases. This CDR3 region has 14 residues. CDR1 and CDR2 (germline): MNHEY, SVGEGT. The CDR3 nucleotides read TGTGCCAGCAGCATGGACAGGACTTACTATGGCTACACCTTC. Protein: CASSMDRTYYGYTF.

This chain connects TRBV18 to TRBJ2-3, with unresolved D. The CDR3 is 16 residues long. V gave up 0 bases and J gave up 1 base, with 11 bases separating them. Germline-derived CDR1 and CDR2 are KGHSH and LQKENI. This CDR3 reads CASSPPVRRGTDTQYF. The CDR3 region has the DNA TGTGCCAGCTCACCACCTGTGCGCCGGGGCACAGATACGCAGTATTTT.

J is TRBJ1-6 and V is TRBV19; D gene unclear. The CDR3 is 15 amino acids. V was clipped by 4 bases and J by 3 bases, with 10 bases between them. CDR1 and CDR2 from the germline V gene are LNHDA and SQIVND (reference sequence). Written as DNA, the CDR3 is TGTGCCAGTAGTACCCAGGATATCTATAATTCACCCCTCCACTTT. Its translation: CASSTQDIYNSPLHF.

This clone was observed a single time. The chain uses TRBV27 and TRBJ2-3; 12 bases map to TRBD2. Germline values: CDR1 MNHEY, CDR2 SMNVEV (reference sequence). The CDR3 is 16 residues long. The V and J ends lost 5 bases and 4 bases, in that order; junction bases with no gene match: 7. For the CDR3, the DNA is TGTGCCAGCAGTCCAAAGACTAGCGGGAGCGCAGATACGCAGTATTTT. Translation: CASSPKTSGSADTQYF.

The chain links TRBV7-2 to TRBJ1-2; TRBD1 agrees at 7 bases. The CDR3 has 14 residues. Germline values: CDR1 SGHTA, CDR2 FQGNSA. J lost 4 bases, V lost 6 bases, and 8 bases had no gene match. In DNA, the CDR3 is TGTGCCAGCAGGTCCGGACAGGCGACCTATGGCTACACCTTC. It yields the protein CASRSGQATYGYTF.

This rearrangement joins TRBV10-1 to TRBJ2-1; no reliable D call. V lost 7 bases and J 8 bases, leaving 6 bases between the germline ends. Germline-derived CDR1 and CDR2 are WNHNN and SYGVQD (reference sequence). The CDR3 runs to 10 residues. In DNA form, the CDR3 reads TGCGCCAGCAAGAGAGATGAGCAGTTCTTC. Amino acid sequence: CASKRDEQFF.

This clone was seen a single time. The chain has TRBV30 and TRBJ2-2; D possibly corresponds to TRBD2 (5 bases). Germline CDR1 reads GTSNPN; CDR2 reads SVGIG (reference sequence). V dropped 2 bases and J dropped 1 base, with 11 bases sitting between them. The CDR3 covers 15 residues. CDR3 in DNA: TGTGCCTGGAGTCTCAGACGGGGGAACACCGGGGAGCTGTTTTTT. This sequence encodes CAWSLRRGNTGELFF.

V usage is TRBV7-2 and J usage is TRBJ2-3, with TRBD2 matching over 12 bases. Trimming took 5 bases from V and 6 from J; bases not matched to a gene: 9. Looked up from germline, CDR1 is SGHTA and CDR2 is FQGNSA. The CDR3 totals 16 residues. The CDR3 bases are TGTGCCAGCAGCGCCCTAGCGGGGGGGCAAGGGGATACGCAGTATTTT. Translated, it gives CASSALAGGQGDTQYF.

J is TRBJ2-3 and V is TRBV5-1, with TRBD1 identical over 10 bases. Trimming at V came to 4 bases and at J to 3 bases, leaving 8 bases not matched to a gene. Looked up from germline, CDR1 is SGHRS and CDR2 is YFSETQ. This CDR3 has 16 amino acids. The CDR3 DNA reads TGCGCCAGCAGCCTCGTTGGACAGGGGGTAACAGATACGCAGTATTTT. Translating gives CASSLVGQGVTDTQYF.

The chain carries TRBV21-1 and TRBJ2-7; TRBD1 is the table's D call, not checked against the DNA. TRBV21-1 is assigned pseudogene status. The CDR3 length is 16 residues. The CDR3 reads CASSLIMTDRDYEQYF. DNA for the CDR3: TGTGCCAGCAGCCTCATAATGACGGACAGAGACTACGAGCAGTACTTC.

The CDR3 DNA reads as TGTGCCAGCAGCCAGAATTCGGCAGGTGTTTCACCCCTCCACTTT. This encodes CASSQNSAGVSPLHF. This chain links TRBV4-2 with TRBJ1-6, with D unresolved. Germline CDR1 is LGHNA and CDR2 is YNFKEQ. CDR3 length: 15 amino acids. Trimming pared 3 bases from V and 9 bases from J, leaving 15 bases between.

This chain connects TRBV25-1 to TRBJ1-2; maybe TRBD1 (6 bases). Trimming stripped 4 bases from V and 2 bases from J, with 17 bases between. Per germline, CDR1 MGHDK and CDR2 SYGVNS. The CDR3 is 16 residues long. CDR3 region: CASSASGALGNYGYTF. CDR3 nucleotides: TGTGCCAGCAGTGCATCAGGGGCGCTGGGGAACTATGGCTACACCTTC.

The chain carries TRBV29-1 and TRBJ1-4; D gene unclear. The V and J ends lost 5 bases and 4 bases respectively, with 8 bases between them. The CDR3 is 12 residues long. In germline, CDR1 is SQVTM, CDR2 ANQGSEA. CDR3 nucleotides: TGCAGCGTTAGTGAGGTTAATGAAAAACTGTTTTTT. Translated, it gives CSVSEVNEKLFF.

The chain couples TRBV28 to TRBJ2-3; 8 nucleotides align to TRBD2. The germline V gene encodes CDR1 MDHEN and CDR2 SYDVKM. The CDR3 contains 16 residues. V shed 6 bases, J shed 1 base, and the junction held 9 bases outside the gene matches. The CDR3 sequence is CASSPTSGLGTDTQYF. As DNA, the CDR3 is TGTGCCAGCAGCCCCACTAGCGGTCTAGGCACAGATACGCAGTATTTT.